A single sample is the source of the 27 T cell receptor beta chains below, sequenced in a study of cytomegalovirus exposure and HLA in healthy donors. PCR involved 60 Vbeta and 13 Jbeta primers. The assay was immunoSEQ multiplex PCR, and TCRdb's table has in-frame clones only and misses some. The table records under 200,000 clones, approximately 78% of them present only once. Specimen: PBMCs. These receptors came from a woman under 30 in good health and CMV-seronegative.

The rearrangement joins TRBV5-4 to TRBJ2-1, with 10 nucleotides matching TRBD2. The V segment lost 4 bases and the J segment 9 bases; nucleotides outside the gene matches: 16. Germline assignment: CDR1 SGHNT and CDR2 YYREEE (reference sequence). The length of the CDR3 is 17 residues. The CDR3 nucleotides are TGTGCCAGCAGCCCTCTACCAGCGGGAGGGAGTGGAACTGAGCAGTTCTTC. Translation: CASSPLPAGGSGTEQFF.

This sequence joins TRBV7-9 and TRBJ1-2; 9 nucleotides agree with TRBD1. The CDR3 runs to 16 residues. From germline, CDR1 is SEHNR and CDR2 FQNEAQ (reference sequence). The J segment lost 2 bases and the V segment lost 2 bases, leaving 6 bases of the junction unmatched. The CDR3 sequence: CASSLSQGAENYGYTF. DNA for the CDR3: TGTGCCAGCAGCTTATCACAGGGGGCGGAAAACTATGGCTACACCTTC.

This chain joins TRBV4-3 and TRBJ2-7, with 8 nucleotides matching TRBD2. After removal of 1 base from V and 2 bases from J, the junction contained 7 bases not matched to a gene. This CDR3 region has 16 residues. The germline V gene encodes CDR1 LGHNA and CDR2 YSLEER. Here the CDR3 DNA reads TGCGCCAGCAGCCAAGGTAGAGCGGGAGAGACCTACGAGCAGTACTTC. It encodes CASSQGRAGETYEQYF.

The J gene is TRBJ2-1, the V gene TRBV6-5, with 10 nucleotides matching TRBD1. CDR3 length: 13 residues. Unmatched junction bases numbered 10, after V lost 6 bases and J lost 14 bases. CDR1 and CDR2 (germline): MNHEY, SVGAGI. The chain's CDR3 is CASRAGTGVYEFF. As DNA, the CDR3 is TGTGCCAGCAGAGCCGGGACAGGGGTTTATGAGTTCTTC.

This clone was detected only a few times. The gene calls are TRBV10-2 and TRBJ1-1; 8 nucleotides line up with TRBD1. Per germline, CDR1 WSHSY and CDR2 SAAADI. CDR3 length: 15 residues. V lost 6 bases, J lost 1 base, and 7 bases stayed unmatched. The CDR3 protein is CASSPGGDWNTEAFF. The CDR3 nucleotides are TGCGCCAGCAGCCCAGGGGGCGATTGGAACACTGAAGCTTTCTTT.

The chain employs TRBV7-2 and TRBJ2-3; 10 bases agree with TRBD2. Germline V lookup: CDR1 SGHTA, CDR2 FQGNSA. The V segment lost 1 base and the J segment 4 bases; nucleotides outside the gene matches: 8. The CDR3 has 17 residues. For the CDR3, the DNA is TGTGCCAGCAGCTTAGTTGGGCTAGCGGGAGAGGCAGATACGCAGTATTTT. Translation: CASSLVGLAGEADTQYF.

This clone was found once. The chain has TRBV28 and TRBJ2-7; possibly TRBD1 for D (5 bases). From germline, CDR1 is MDHEN and CDR2 SYDVKM. The CDR3 contains 14 residues. V lost 5 bases, J lost 2 bases, and 13 bases lay in between. As DNA, the CDR3 is TGTGCCAGCAGTCCCTGGACATTTACCTACGAGCAGTACTTC. Encoded protein: CASSPWTFTYEQYF.

The V gene is TRBV16, the J gene TRBJ2-7; D possibly corresponds to TRBD2 (6 bases). The CDR3 is 14 residues long. Trimming stripped 0 bases from V and 7 bases from J, with 13 bases between. CDR1 is KGHSY, CDR2 FQNENV, per germline. CDR3 region: CASSQSGREEEQYF. The CDR3 nucleotides are TGTGCCAGCAGCCAATCAGGCAGGGAGGAGGAGCAGTACTTC.

This sequence joins TRBV27 and TRBJ2-3; a possible D gene is TRBD2 (7 bases). The CDR3 is 15 amino acids. Trimming left V 7 bases short and J 0 bases short, with 14 bases between. Germline CDR1 MNHEY, CDR2 SMNVEV (reference sequence). The CDR3 loop reads CASNRGGVSTDTQYF. CDR3 sequence (DNA): TGTGCCAGCAATAGGGGGGGAGTTAGCACAGATACGCAGTATTTT.

The genes are TRBV7-9 and TRBJ2-1, with 7 bases that match TRBD1. The CDR3 contains 14 residues. Per germline, CDR1 SEHNR and CDR2 FQNEAQ (reference sequence). Trimming took 4 bases from V and 14 from J; bases not matched to a gene: 14. The DNA of the CDR3 is TGTGCCAGCAGCTCCGAAGGACAGGCCCGCGGAAAGTTCTTC. As protein: CASSSEGQARGKFF.

The J gene is TRBJ1-1, the V gene TRBV10-3; TRBD1 matches 7 bases. Germline V gene data show CDR1 as ENHRY and CDR2 as SYGVKD. The J segment lost 6 bases and the V segment lost 3 bases, leaving 7 bases of the junction unmatched. The CDR3 covers 14 residues. CDR3 in amino acids: CAISDPETGSEAFF. DNA of the CDR3: TGTGCCATCAGTGACCCTGAGACAGGGTCTGAAGCTTTCTTT.

The chain links TRBV6-6 to TRBJ1-2; possible D gene TRBD1, 6 bases. The germline CDR1 and CDR2 sequences are MNHNY and SVGAGI (reference sequence). This CDR3 spans 16 amino acids. V lost 2 bases and J lost 1, with 14 bases in between. This chain's CDR3 is CASSYAPGQRNYGYTF. DNA of the CDR3: TGTGCCAGCAGTTACGCACCGGGACAACGTAACTATGGCTACACCTTC.

The gene calls are TRBV7-8 and TRBJ1-5; 8 nucleotides agree with TRBD1. Germline CDR1 reads SGHVS; CDR2 reads FQNEAQ. CDR3 length equals 13 residues. Unmatched junction bases numbered 5, after V lost 4 bases and J lost 9 bases. In nucleotides, the CDR3 is TGTGCCAGCAGCTACAGGGGGGTGCGGCCCCAGCATTTT. It yields the protein CASSYRGVRPQHF. The full variable domain, with the rest looked up from reference TRBV7-8 and TRBJ1-5, is GAGVSQSPRYKVAKRGQDVALRCDPISGHVSLFWYQQALGQGPEFLTYFQNEAQLDKSGLPSDRFFAERPEGSVSTLKIQRTQQEDSAVYLCASSYRGVRPQHFGDGTRLSIL.

The J gene is TRBJ2-7, the V gene TRBV15; D perhaps matches TRBD1 (7 bases). CDR3 length: 15 amino acids. Germline CDR1 is LNHNV and CDR2 is YYDKDF (reference sequence). Trimming stripped 5 bases from V and 6 bases from J, with 20 bases between. CDR3 loop: CATSSGTAGSCEQYF. In DNA, the CDR3 is TGTGCCACCAGCTCTGGGACAGCCGGGAGTTGCGAGCAGTACTTC. The complete variable domain, with remaining parts taken from reference TRBV15 and TRBJ2-7, reads DAMVIQNPRYQVTQFGKPVTLSCSQTLNHNVMYWYQQKSSQAPKLLFHYYDKDFNNEADTPDNFQSRRPNTSFCFLDIRSPGLGDTAMYLCATSSGTAGSCEQYFGPGTRLTVT.

The rearrangement uses TRBV18 and TRBJ2-3, with TRBD1 identical over 8 bases. With 1 base clipped from V and 4 bases from J, the junction kept 4 bases outside the gene matches. The CDR3 spans 15 residues. Per germline, CDR1 KGHSH and CDR2 LQKENI. The CDR3 reads CASSPQDRAADTQYF. The DNA of the CDR3 is TGTGCCAGCTCACCACAGGACAGGGCCGCAGATACGCAGTATTTT.

This chain links TRBV28 with TRBJ2-7; 11 positions match TRBD2. The CDR3 contains 15 residues. After removal of 3 bases from V and 7 bases from J, the junction contained 8 bases not matched to a gene. Germline V lookup: CDR1 MDHEN, CDR2 SYDVKM. The CDR3, as DNA: TGTGCCAGCAGTTTCCCAACTAGCGGGAGAGAAGAGCAGTACTTC. It specifies CASSFPTSGREEQYF.

V and J are TRBV2 and TRBJ2-7; 10 bases map to TRBD2. Germline V gives CDR1 SNHLY, CDR2 FYNNEI. The CDR3 is 16 residues long. The trim removed 1 base at V and 2 bases at J, leaving 5 bases unmatched. In DNA form, the CDR3 reads TGTGCCAGCAGTGAAGGGGGGCTAGCGGGAGCCTACGAGCAGTACTTC. This codes for CASSEGGLAGAYEQYF.

The V and J genes are TRBV11-2 and TRBJ2-5, with 14 bases identical to TRBD2. The J call is uncertain, as TRBJ2-7 better fits the DNA end. CDR3 length equals 15 residues. Germline CDR1 and CDR2: SGHAT and FQNNGV. The CDR3 region has the DNA TGTGCCAGCAGCCTAAGACTAGCGGGAGGGTACGAGCAGTACTTC. As protein: CASSLRLAGGYEQYF.

In its sample, this clone was seen a few times. The V and J genes are TRBV7-2 and TRBJ2-3, with TRBD2 matching over 11 bases. The junction had 10 bases not matched to a gene; V was cut back by 2 bases and J by 3 bases. CDR1 is SGHTA, CDR2 FQGNSA, per germline. The CDR3 covers 18 residues. The DNA for the CDR3 is TGTGCCAGCAGCTTACAACCTAGCGGGAGGCCCGGTACAGATACGCAGTATTTT. Protein: CASSLQPSGRPGTDTQYF.

V is TRBV30 and J is TRBJ1-3; TRBD1 matches at 7 bases. Germline V gene data show CDR1 as GTSNPN and CDR2 as SVGIG (reference sequence). CDR3 size: 14 residues. The trim removed 8 bases at V and 0 bases at J, leaving 7 bases unmatched. The CDR3 sequence is CARGQDSSGNTIYF. CDR3 sequence (DNA): TGTGCCAGAGGACAGGACAGCTCTGGAAACACCATATATTTT.

The rearrangement links TRBV27 to TRBJ2-1, with 12 nucleotides matching TRBD1. With 0 bases clipped from V and 5 bases from J, the junction kept 8 bases outside the gene matches. CDR3 length: 18 amino acids. Germline V lookup: CDR1 MNHEY, CDR2 SMNVEV (reference sequence). CDR3 amino acids: CASSLSGGDRGHHNEQFF. In DNA, the CDR3 is TGTGCCAGCAGTTTATCGGGTGGGGACAGGGGGCACCACAATGAGCAGTTCTTC.

V is TRBV7-2 and J is TRBJ2-5, with 14 bases fitting TRBD2. V dropped 4 bases and J dropped 2; count of bases not matched to a gene: 3. CDR3 size: 16 residues. Per the germline V gene, CDR1 is SGHTA and CDR2 is FQGNSA. In nucleotides, the CDR3 is TGTGCCAGCAGCTCGAGACTAGCGGGAGGGCAAGAGACCCAGTACTTC. It specifies CASSSRLAGGQETQYF.

The V gene is TRBV4-2, the J gene TRBJ2-1; possible D gene TRBD1, 5 bases. Germline V gene sequence: CDR1 LGHNA, CDR2 YNFKEQ. This CDR3 comprises 17 residues. V lost 3 bases and J 5 bases, leaving 20 bases between the germline ends. CDR3 sequence: CASSHVDSSEDHNEQFF. For the CDR3, the DNA is TGTGCCAGCAGCCACGTCGACAGTTCCGAGGACCACAATGAGCAGTTCTTC.

The chain employs TRBV25-1 and TRBJ2-1, with TRBD2 matching over 7 bases. V was clipped by 3 bases and J by 2 bases; unmatched bases: 7. The CDR3 has 16 residues. CDR1 is MGHDK and CDR2 is SYGVNS in the germline V gene. In DNA form, the CDR3 reads TGTGCCAGCAGTGATCGGGAGCGGGGAACCTACAATGAGCAGTTCTTC. It codes for CASSDRERGTYNEQFF.

The V call is TRBV27, the J call TRBJ2-3, with TRBD2 matching 11 bases. J was trimmed by 14 bases and V by 5 bases; bases with no gene match: 12. Per the germline V gene, CDR1 is MNHEY and CDR2 is SMNVEV (reference sequence). The length of the CDR3 is 14 residues. CDR3 sequence (DNA): TGTGCCAGCAGTCGAGATCTAGCGGGAGGAAAGGGGTATTTT. Translated: CASSRDLAGGKGYF.

The chain recombines TRBV5-4 with TRBJ2-5; TRBD2 matches 9 bases. The CDR3 is 16 residues long. The junction had 6 bases not matched to a gene; V was cut back by 1 base and J by 2 bases. From germline, CDR1 is SGHNT and CDR2 YYREEE (reference sequence). Here the CDR3 reads CASSLPGLAGQETQYF. CDR3 nucleotide sequence: TGTGCCAGCAGCTTGCCGGGACTAGCTGGACAAGAGACCCAGTACTTC. Full variable domain (remainder filled in from reference TRBV5-4 and TRBJ2-5): ETGVTQSPTHLIKTRGQQVTLRCSSQSGHNTVSWYQQALGQGPQFIFQYYREEENGRGNFPPRFSGLQFPNYSSELNVNALELDDSALYLCASSLPGLAGQETQYFGPGTRLLVL.

The rearrangement joins TRBV27 to TRBJ2-7, with 7 bases aligning to TRBD2. J gave up 0 bases and V 0 bases, and 2 bases lay outside the gene matches. CDR1 and CDR2 from the germline V gene are MNHEY and SMNVEV (reference sequence). This CDR3 contains 15 residues. The CDR3 coding sequence is TGTGCCAGCAGTTTATCGGCTAGCGGCTCCTACGAGCAGTACTTC. This translates into CASSLSASGSYEQYF.